These T cell receptor beta chains were read from a single sample in a study of beta chain features in type 1 diabetes. The table came from immunoSEQ multiplex PCR; TCRdb's copy has only in-frame clones and leaves some out. The sample includes about 700,000 clones, around an eighth of them seen just once. Material: naive CD4+ T cells from blood. These receptors all stem from a man younger than 35 with type 1 diabetes. Both conserved end residues are part of each CDR3. A D gene is named only where the DNA matches it firmly. The size of a clone is reported for some rows only, either as once, few or many, or as a class for expanded clones.

CDR3 protein,CDR3 DNA,clone size,J gene,V gene,D gene
CASSLVAGTDTQYF,TGTGCCAGCAGCCTCGTGGCAGGCACAGATACGCAGTATTTT,few,TRBJ2-3,TRBV13,-
CAISEGEKLFF,TGTGCCATCAGTGAGGGTGAAAAACTGTTTTTT,few,TRBJ1-4,TRBV10-3,-
CATRTLPNEKLFF,TGTGCCACCAGGACCTTACCTAATGAAAAACTGTTTTTT,few,TRBJ1-4,TRBV21-1,-
CASSVSGRASGVDTQYF,TGTGCCAGCAGTGTCTCAGGAAGGGCGAGCGGGGTCGATACGCAGTATTTT,-,TRBJ2-3,TRBV2,TRBD2
CASSLRDTQYF,TGTGCCAGCAGCTTGAGGGATACGCAGTATTTT,-,TRBJ2-3,TRBV5-6,-
CASSQEAGKGSYNSPLHF,TGTGCCAGCAGCCAAGAGGCAGGGAAGGGCTCCTATAATTCACCCCTCCACTTT,-,TRBJ1-6,TRBV4-2,-
CASSQEGQGRRWAYEQYF,TGTGCCAGCAGCCAAGAGGGACAGGGGCGCCGTTGGGCCTACGAGCAGTACTTC,few,TRBJ2-7,TRBV4-2,TRBD1
CSVRDILGYGYTF,TGCAGCGTTCGGGACATCTTGGGCTATGGCTACACCTTC,-,TRBJ1-2,TRBV29-1,-
CASSSQGGTEAFF,TGTGCCAGCAGTTCACAGGGGGGCACTGAAGCTTTCTTT,few,TRBJ1-1,TRBV5-4,TRBD1
CASSSGGVLQPLHF,TGCGCCAGCAGCTCGGGTGGGGTTTTACAACCCCTCCACTTT,-,TRBJ1-6,TRBV5-1,-
CAWRTPGISGNTIYF,TGTGCCTGGAGGACCCCGGGGATATCTGGAAACACCATATATTTT,-,TRBJ1-3,TRBV30,-
CASSPGGLTGNYGYTF,TGTGCCAGCAGTCCAGGGGGCCTAACGGGTAACTATGGCTACACCTTC,-,TRBJ1-2,TRBV28,TRBD1
CASSRTGSTNEKLFF,TGTGCCAGCAGTCGGACGGGTAGCACTAATGAAAAACTGTTTTTT,-,TRBJ1-4,TRBV27,-
CASSPTGFDTEAFF,TGCGCCAGCAGCCCGACAGGGTTTGACACTGAAGCTTTCTTT,few,TRBJ1-1,TRBV5-1,TRBD1
CASSEVGQGIASEKLFF,TGTGCCAGCAGTGAAGTGGGGCAGGGGATAGCTAGTGAAAAACTGTTTTTT,-,TRBJ1-4,TRBV25-1,-
CASTTSGGYNEQFF,TGTGCCAGTACCACTAGCGGGGGATACAATGAGCAGTTCTTC,few,TRBJ2-1,TRBV19,TRBD2
CASSPKGGEQFF,TGCGCCAGCAGCCCCAAGGGCGGGGAGCAGTTCTTC,-,TRBJ2-1,TRBV4-1,-
CASSTGQIYGYTF,TGCGCCAGCAGCACCGGACAGATCTATGGCTACACCTTC,few,TRBJ1-2,TRBV5-1,-
CASSLQGDQPQHF,TGCGCCAGCAGCCTACAGGGGGATCAGCCCCAGCATTTT,-,TRBJ1-5,TRBV5-1,TRBD1
CASSPRSYNSPLHF,TGTGCCAGCAGCCCTCGATCGTATAATTCACCCCTCCACTTT,-,TRBJ1-6,TRBV7-8,-
CASSLSREETQYF,TGTGCCAGCAGCTTGTCCAGAGAAGAGACCCAGTACTTC,-,TRBJ2-5,TRBV7-3,-
CASSLSVAAANTEAFF,TGTGCCAGCAGTTTATCCGTTGCGGCAGCGAACACTGAAGCTTTCTTT,-,TRBJ1-1,TRBV27,-
CASAGQGAGQPQHF,TGTGCCAGTGCGGGACAGGGGGCGGGTCAGCCCCAGCATTTT,-,TRBJ1-5,TRBV2,TRBD1
CASSESMDTQYF,TGCGCCAGCAGTGAGTCGATGGATACGCAGTATTTT,-,TRBJ2-3,TRBV10-1,-
CASTYPRATF,TGCGCCAGCACATATCCCCGCGCCACCTTC,-,TRBJ1-2,TRBV10-2,-
CASSYSPSTDTQYF,TGTGCCAGCAGTTATAGCCCTAGCACAGATACGCAGTATTTT,-,TRBJ2-3,TRBV7-2,-
CASRGDSNTGELFF,TGCGCCAGCCGTGGGGACTCCAACACCGGGGAGCTGTTTTTT,-,TRBJ2-2,TRBV5-1,-
CASSSRQGDYGYTF,TGTGCCAGCAGCTCGAGACAGGGCGATTATGGCTACACCTTC,-,TRBJ1-2,TRBV5-4,TRBD1
CASSLKLDSTQYF,TGTGCCAGCAGCTTGAAGTTGGACTCTACGCAGTATTTT,-,TRBJ2-3,TRBV5-4,-
CASSLSGTANNSPLHF,TGTGCCAGCAGCCTATCAGGGACGGCCAATAATTCACCCCTCCACTTT,few,TRBJ1-6,TRBV11-1,-
CASSAGQFYGYTF,TGTGCCAGCAGCGCCGGACAGTTCTATGGCTACACCTTC,-,TRBJ1-2,TRBV9,-
CASGSVPRTVDNEQFF,TGTGCTAGTGGTTCGGTACCTCGGACTGTGGACAATGAGCAGTTCTTC,-,TRBJ2-1,TRBV12-5,-
CASSFSNNEQFF,TGCGCCAGCAGCTTCTCCAACAATGAGCAGTTCTTC,few,TRBJ2-1,TRBV5-1,-
CASSLPGRSDYGYTF,TGTGCCAGCAGCCTCCCTGGGCGGAGTGACTATGGCTACACCTTC,few,TRBJ1-2,TRBV4-2,-
CASSIDEVSSYNEQFF,TGTGCCAGTAGTATAGACGAGGTGAGCTCCTACAATGAGCAGTTCTTC,-,TRBJ2-1,TRBV19,-
CASSSARDNYGYTF,TGCGCCAGCAGCTCGGCACGAGATAACTATGGCTACACCTTC,few,TRBJ1-2,TRBV5-1,-
CASSPLQLNTEAFF,TGTGCCAGCAGCCCCCTACAGTTGAACACTGAAGCTTTCTTT,few,TRBJ1-1,TRBV6-5,-
CSSRGGSWGTDTQYF,TGCAGCAGCAGAGGGGGGTCTTGGGGCACAGATACGCAGTATTTT,-,TRBJ2-3,TRBV29-1,-
CASSPFSGALGDTQYF,TGTGCCAGCAGCCCCTTTAGCGGGGCCCTGGGAGATACGCAGTATTTT,few,TRBJ2-3,TRBV5-4,TRBD2
CATRGGLTGELFF,TGTGCCACCAGAGGGGGATTGACCGGGGAGCTGTTTTTT,-,TRBJ2-2,TRBV15,-
CATSRTGSLNQPQHF,TGTGCCACCAGCAGGACAGGGTCGTTGAATCAGCCCCAGCATTTT,-,TRBJ1-5,TRBV15,TRBD1